The sequence of this TCR beta chain was determined in a study of human T cells and chemical hapten exposure (dated by TCRdb to the early 2020s). In the study overall: For sensitization, 2% DPC in acetone was applied to a 2 cm by 2 cm area of upper inner arm skin. Weekly therapeutic DPC doses were additionally applied to the scalp of patients throughout the roughly 25-week study period. Patch testing on the upper back used Finn chambers containing 0.01% DPC, with scoring done after 6 days according to International Contact Dermatitis Research Group standards. The mostly female patient cohort included alopecia areata with under or over 50% scalp involvement, alopecia totalis and alopecia universalis. The libraries were sequenced as a pool, and the TCR yield per sample differed mostly because of small variations in library volumes within the pool. The study tracked peripheral blood TCR repertoire changes in vivo during primary and secondary sensitization to the hapten diphenylcyclopropenone (DPC) in alopecia patients. Blood was sampled from patients pre-sensitization (week 0) and at 2, 6 and about 24 weeks after DPC sensitization. Blood for TCR sequencing was provided by twenty-nine alopecia patients at one to four time points (pre-sensitization, 2, 6 and 24 weeks). Results and caveats for the whole study, not just this receptor: DPC sensitization did not change the number of TCRs with a frequency above 1 in 1000, and there was no evidence of changes in global repertoire structure. Compared with pre-sensitization or healthy control sets, expanded TCRs formed significantly more large CDR3 similarity clusters, which is consistent with antigen-driven responses. After repeated subsampling, the strength of the expansion versus patch-test correlation and the threshold at which it became significant changed. All patients had alopecia, a presumed autoimmune disease, so their immune response might differ from that of healthy individuals. A positive correlation was found between the number of PT1 expanded TCRs and patch test score, with significance reached at thresholds 8, 16 and 32 but not 4.

About this clonotype itself: Its target antigen remains unknown. Per-nucleotide qualities are absent, and no much larger clonotype sits a single base away.

The germline V gene encodes CDR1 SGHAT and CDR2 FQNNGV. At the junction V is shortened by 2 bases and J by 0 bases, with 7 bases in between. The CDR3 starts with the cysteine, ends with the phenylalanine, and has 14 residues. This entry keeps only the CDR3 DNA: 42 bases, framed from base 1. The method behind the library was RACE. The sequencer was a NextSeq 500. Library preparation attached unique molecular identifiers to individual cDNA molecules for quantitative, reproducible TCR counting. Both TCR alpha and TCR beta chains were sequenced from each blood RNA sample. Regarding the original processing steps: A median of roughly 99,000 TCRs per sample was observed, with a range of about 23,224 to 690,600. V, J and CDR3 annotation of the TCR reads was carried out using the Decombinator software suite. For the PS versus PT1 abundance plots, all samples were subsampled to the same number of TCRs (28,000). Expanded TCRs were defined as absent before sensitization and observed at least eight times at the 2-week time point. Through fastp at Q25 and MiXCR, TCRdb rebuilt clones from the public reads, retaining in-frame beta chains. Every CDR3 protein is listed once, alongside the most common genes and DNA of its rows. The authors' filters were not applied to this entry. The sample records more than 100,000 distinct CDR3 sequences, approximately 15% of which are singletons. The top ten hold approximately 0.92% of the sample.

In the paper's terms, the time point label means: patch test 1, 2 weeks after DPC sensitization. What the treatment or condition label conveys for this sample: therapeutic diphenylcyclopropenone sensitization with weekly scalp DPC. Blood at each patch-test visit was drawn before the patch test was applied. Patients were eligible if aged 18 to 70, diagnosed with alopecia and judged suitable for DPC therapy, and pregnant patients were excluded. Unfractionated whole blood was collected in Tempus Blood RNA tubes, and total RNA was extracted from that blood. The TCR sequence derives from a man between 18 and 35 years old with alopecia areata. Some clones in this sample may be carry-over from other donors' samples. The sample consisted of whole blood, taken in connection with sensitization to the hapten diphenylcyclopropenone (DPC). This chain joins TRBV11-2 to TRBJ2-5, with the D gene not clear enough to name. The CDR3 loop reads CASSLRRYQETQYF. The nucleotide sequence reads TGTGCCAGCAGCTTACGAAGGTACCAAGAGACCCAGTACTTC.